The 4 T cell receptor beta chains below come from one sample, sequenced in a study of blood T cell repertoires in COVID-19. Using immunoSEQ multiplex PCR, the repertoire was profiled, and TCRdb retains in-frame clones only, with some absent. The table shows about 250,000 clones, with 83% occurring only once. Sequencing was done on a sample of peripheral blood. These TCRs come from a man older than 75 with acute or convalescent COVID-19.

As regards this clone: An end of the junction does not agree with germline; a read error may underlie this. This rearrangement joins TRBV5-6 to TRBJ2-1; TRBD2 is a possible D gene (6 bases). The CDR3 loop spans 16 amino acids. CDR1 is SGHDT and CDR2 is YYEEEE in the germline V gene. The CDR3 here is CASSRSGTSSHNEQFF. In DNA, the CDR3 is TGTGCCAGCAGCAGGTCCGGAACTAGCTCCCACAATGAGCAGTTCTTC.

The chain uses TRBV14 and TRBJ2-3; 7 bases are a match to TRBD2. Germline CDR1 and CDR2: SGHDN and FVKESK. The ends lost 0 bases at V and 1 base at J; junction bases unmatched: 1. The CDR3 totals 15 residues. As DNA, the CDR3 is TGTGCCAGCAGCCAAGATGGGAGGGGCACAGATACGCAGTATTTT. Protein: CASSQDGRGTDTQYF.

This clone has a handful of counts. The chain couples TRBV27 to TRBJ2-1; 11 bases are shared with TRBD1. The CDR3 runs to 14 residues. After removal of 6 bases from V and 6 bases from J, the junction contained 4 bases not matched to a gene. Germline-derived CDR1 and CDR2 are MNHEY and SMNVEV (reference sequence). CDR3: CASSPGTGGNEQFF. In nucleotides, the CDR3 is TGTGCCAGCAGCCCCGGGACAGGGGGCAATGAGCAGTTCTTC.

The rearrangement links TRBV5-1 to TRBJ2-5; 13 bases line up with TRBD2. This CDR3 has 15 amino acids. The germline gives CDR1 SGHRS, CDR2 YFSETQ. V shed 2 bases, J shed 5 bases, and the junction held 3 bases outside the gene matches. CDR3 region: CASSFSTSGRETQYF. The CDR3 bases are TGCGCCAGCAGCTTTTCGACTAGCGGGAGGGAGACCCAGTACTTC.